This section outlines one T cell receptor beta chain sequence together with its context. Its target is not known. The data originate from a study of shared clonotypes between healthy human individuals. On the study more broadly: Every donor yielded three CD4 naive, three CD4 memory, two CD8 naive and one CD8 memory plate. General study points: Non-shared clonotypes were found to have lower generation probabilities than the clonotypes that were shared by all four of the sorted-subset donors.

Generated by immunoSEQ multiplex PCR, the TCRdb table keeps only in-frame clones and is missing some. The sample includes 2 million to 3 million clones, around 94% of them seen just once. The sample comprised naive CD4+ T cells sorted from blood. Stated subset: CD45RA+ positively selected. This receptor was taken from a man in his late teens or twenties in good health.

The CDR3 coding sequence is TGTGCCAGCAGTTTAGGGTCTGTCAACTCCTACGAGCAGTACTTC. It is translated as CASSLGSVNSYEQYF. This rearrangement joins TRBV28 to TRBJ2-7, with unresolved D. This CDR3 spans 15 amino acids. V shed 2 bases and J shed 0 bases, with 11 bases lying between them. The germline CDR1 and CDR2 sequences are MDHEN and SYDVKM.